Presented here are 25 T cell receptor beta chains from one specimen sequenced in a study of cytomegalovirus exposure and HLA in healthy donors. 60 Vbeta and 13 Jbeta primers were used in PCR. Sequenced by immunoSEQ multiplex PCR; TCRdb stores in-frame clones only, minus some. The top ten hold 1% of the sample, which has some 130,000 clones, 80% seen once. Sequences were obtained from PBMCs. Receptors were obtained from a man between 40 and 49 years old in good health and CMV-seronegative.

The chain joins TRBV7-9 to TRBJ1-1; 8 bases map to TRBD1. This CDR3 is built from 13 residues. V lost 6 bases, J lost 5 bases, and 5 bases stayed unmatched. The germline CDR1 and CDR2 sequences are SEHNR and FQNEAQ (reference sequence). This CDR3 reads CASRAQGGTEAFF. The CDR3 DNA is TGTGCCAGCAGAGCACAGGGGGGGACTGAAGCTTTCTTT.

This chain uses TRBV14 with TRBJ2-5; possibly TRBD2 for D (6 bases). CDR3 length equals 13 residues. Germline V lookup: CDR1 SGHDN, CDR2 FVKESK. With 5 bases removed from V and 0 bases from J, the gap between germline ends came to 7 bases. The CDR3 nucleotides are TGTGCCAGCAGCTGGGAGGACCAAGAGACCCAGTACTTC. Protein sequence: CASSWEDQETQYF.

V usage is TRBV6-5 and J usage is TRBJ1-2, with TRBD1 identical over 7 bases. This CDR3 region has 12 residues. Losses at the gene ends were 6 bases for V and 8 bases for J; bases not matched to a gene: 6. From germline, CDR1 is MNHEY and CDR2 SVGAGI. The CDR3 loop is CASRGDREGYTF. CDR3 nucleotides: TGTGCCAGCAGAGGAGACAGGGAGGGCTACACCTTC.

This clone was counted only a few times. The chain has TRBV6-5 and TRBJ1-2; D not resolved. The CDR3 covers 13 residues. The germline V gene has CDR1 MNHEY and CDR2 SVGAGI. The V end lost 6 bases, the J end lost 0 bases, and 8 bases lay between the germline ends. CDR3 sequence (DNA): TGTGCCAGCAGGGGCTATACTAACTATGGCTACACCTTC. It translates to CASRGYTNYGYTF.

The CDR3 coding sequence is TGTGCCAGTCACAGGACAGGGACCCTCCTTGAGACCCAGTACTTC. This encodes CASHRTGTLLETQYF. The chain has TRBV6-5 and TRBJ2-5, with 8 bases that match TRBD1. This CDR3 is 15 amino acids long. CDR1 is MNHEY and CDR2 is SVGAGI in the germline V gene. Trimming removed 9 bases from V and 5 bases from J; junction bases left unmatched: 14.

This chain joins TRBV23-1 and TRBJ1-5, with TRBD1 identical over 7 bases. TRBV23-1 is an ORF for which the function is uncertain. This CDR3 comprises 14 residues. V lost 6 bases, J lost 5 bases, and 7 bases stayed unmatched. The CDR3 coding sequence is TGCGCCAGCAGCTTTACAGGGGTGGATCAGCCCCAGCATTTT. Translating it yields CASSFTGVDQPQHF.

The chain combines TRBV6-1 with TRBJ2-1; the D gene is possibly TRBD2 (6 bases). This CDR3 has 13 residues. Germline V gene data show CDR1 as MNHNS and CDR2 as SASEGT. The CDR3 sequence is CVTGRGTYNEQFF. CDR3 coding DNA: TGTGTTACAGGCCGGGGGACCTACAATGAGCAGTTCTTC.

This sequence joins TRBV30 and TRBJ2-3; 9 nucleotides agree with TRBD2. The V and J ends lost 4 bases and 3 bases, in that order; junction bases with no gene match: 14. This CDR3 has 17 amino acids. Germline assignment: CDR1 GTSNPN and CDR2 SVGIG (reference sequence). CDR3 sequence reads: CAWTKPPGTSLTDTQYF. As DNA, the CDR3 is TGTGCCTGGACCAAACCCCCCGGGACTAGCCTTACAGATACGCAGTATTTT.

The chain combines TRBV5-4 with TRBJ2-7, with TRBD2 matching 16 bases. With V trimmed by 0 bases and J by 5 bases, 5 bases remained unmatched. CDR3 size: 17 residues. Germline values: CDR1 SGHNT, CDR2 YYREEE (reference sequence). The DNA for the CDR3 is TGTGCCAGCAGCTTGGGAGGGACTAGCGGGGGGGCCCACGAGCAGTACTTC. Its translation is CASSLGGTSGGAHEQYF.

This chain connects TRBV30 to TRBJ2-2; D may be TRBD1 (5 bases). V lost 0 bases and J 6 bases, leaving 8 bases between the germline ends. This CDR3 is 13 amino acids long. Germline V gene data show CDR1 as GTSNPN and CDR2 as SVGIG (reference sequence). The CDR3 loop reads CAWSVRRAGELFF. CDR3 DNA sequence: TGTGCCTGGAGTGTACGCAGGGCCGGGGAGCTGTTTTTT.

V is TRBV9 and J is TRBJ1-3, with TRBD1 matching over 7 bases. V lost 5 bases, J lost 4 bases, and 3 bases stayed unmatched. Germline V CDR1 and CDR2: SGDLS, YYNGEE. This CDR3 is 13 amino acids long. The CDR3 region has the DNA TGTGCCAGCAGGGACAGGTCCGGAAACACCATATATTTT. It translates to CASRDRSGNTIYF.

This clone was counted once. V and J are TRBV20-1 and TRBJ2-1; D ambiguous. Germline V lookup: CDR1 DFQATT, CDR2 SNEGSKA (reference sequence). V was trimmed by 4 bases and J by 6 bases, leaving 4 bases between them. CDR3 length equals 10 residues. CDR3 region: CSATRNEQFF. The CDR3 nucleotides are TGCAGTGCTACCCGCAATGAGCAGTTCTTC.

This clone was seen a few times. This chain joins TRBV18 and TRBJ1-6, with a weak D call TRBD1 (5 bases). The CDR3 runs to 15 residues. The germline V gene encodes CDR1 KGHSH and CDR2 LQKENI. Trimming left V 3 bases short and J 10 bases short, with 16 bases between. The CDR3 loop is CASSPGQGGQSPLHF. CDR3 bases: TGTGCCAGCTCACCCGGGCAGGGTGGTCAGTCACCCCTCCACTTT.

The CDR3 is CASSQQGNTEAFF. CDR3 DNA: TGTGCCAGCAGCCAGCAGGGGAACACTGAAGCTTTCTTT. The genes are TRBV5-4 and TRBJ1-1; possible D gene TRBD1, 5 bases. Germline V gene lookup returns CDR1 SGHNT and CDR2 YYREEE (reference sequence). Trimming cost V 4 bases and J 1 base, with 8 bases left between them. The CDR3 has 13 residues.

This sequence joins TRBV10-3 and TRBJ2-7; 7 bases line up with TRBD1. Germline CDR1 is ENHRY and CDR2 is SYGVKD. Trimming cost V 8 bases and J 5 bases; bases outside gene matches: 9. The CDR3 covers 13 residues. The CDR3 DNA sequence: TGTGCCATCGGAGGACAGGAGGTGAACGAGCAGTACTTC. Residues: CAIGGQEVNEQYF.

J is TRBJ1-6 and V is TRBV9, with D perhaps matching TRBD1 (6 bases). The V gene lost 3 bases and the J gene lost 10 bases, with 17 bases spanning the gap. Germline CDR1 and CDR2: SGDLS and YYNGEE. The CDR3 is made up of 15 amino acids. CDR3 nucleotide sequence: TGTGCCAGCAGCGAGACCTCAGGGGTTGGATCACCCCTCCACTTT. It translates to CASSETSGVGSPLHF.

The chain recombines TRBV19 with TRBJ2-2; 9 nucleotides match TRBD2. V lost 11 bases and J lost 1; bases outside the gene matches: 11. Germline CDR1 LNHDA, CDR2 SQIVND (reference sequence). The CDR3 covers 16 residues. CDR3 in amino acids: CASSGAGGRNTGELFF. The CDR3 DNA reads TGTGCCTCCAGCGGAGCGGGAGGAAGGAACACCGGGGAGCTGTTTTTT.

This chain joins TRBV4-1 and TRBJ2-7; TRBD1 matches 8 bases. The CDR3 totals 15 residues. Per germline, CDR1 MGHRA and CDR2 YSYEKL. Losses at the gene ends were 1 base for V and 2 bases for J; bases not matched to a gene: 4. The CDR3 protein is CASSQGGQGPYEQYF. CDR3 bases: TGCGCCAGCAGCCAAGGTGGACAGGGTCCCTACGAGCAGTACTTC.

The chain uses TRBV5-1 and TRBJ1-2; 8 bases are shared with TRBD1. The trim removed 4 bases at V and 7 bases at J, leaving 9 bases unmatched. Per germline, CDR1 SGHRS and CDR2 YFSETQ. The CDR3 is 14 amino acids. For the CDR3, the DNA is TGCGCCAGCAGCGCAGGACAGGGATTCATTGGCTACACCTTC. Its translation: CASSAGQGFIGYTF.

The V gene is TRBV18, the J gene TRBJ1-1; 9 nucleotides match TRBD1. Germline lookup yields CDR1 KGHSH and CDR2 LQKENI. The CDR3 sequence is 14 residues long. V lost 0 bases, J lost 8 bases, and 4 bases stayed unmatched. CDR3 in amino acids: CASSPPRDREEAFF. DNA of the CDR3: TGTGCCAGCTCACCACCCCGGGACAGGGAAGAAGCTTTCTTT.

The chain's CDR3 is CASSSRQGMNTEAFF. CDR3 nucleotide sequence: TGTGCCAGCAGCTCGAGACAGGGGATGAACACTGAAGCTTTCTTT. This chain links TRBV7-9 with TRBJ1-1; TRBD1 matches at 8 bases. Germline lookup yields CDR1 SEHNR and CDR2 FQNEAQ (reference sequence). The V and J ends lost 4 bases and 0 bases, in that order; junction bases with no gene match: 4. The CDR3 runs 15 residues.

This clone was seen a single time. The chain employs TRBV19 and TRBJ2-5; 10 positions agree with TRBD2. J was trimmed by 2 bases and V by 1 base; bases with no gene match: 4. Germline V lookup: CDR1 LNHDA, CDR2 SQIVND (reference sequence). The CDR3 sequence is 16 residues long. CDR3 sequence (DNA): TGTGCCAGTAGTATAGGTAGCGGGAGGTCTCAAGAGACCCAGTACTTC. As protein: CASSIGSGRSQETQYF.

The chain has TRBV11-3 and TRBJ2-3; TRBD1 might be the D (6 bases). Germline V gene sequence: CDR1 SGHNT, CDR2 YENEEA. The V and J ends lost 1 base and 2 bases respectively, with 10 bases between them. The CDR3 covers 15 residues. CDR3 coding DNA: TGTGCCAGCAGCTTAGGGCAGGGGTCCACAGATACGCAGTATTTT. Amino acids: CASSLGQGSTDTQYF.

The V and J genes are TRBV19 and TRBJ1-2; D is uncertain. The germline V gene encodes CDR1 LNHDA and CDR2 SQIVND (reference sequence). V was clipped by 4 bases and J by 4 bases, with 7 bases between them. The CDR3 extends over 12 amino acids. The CDR3 protein is CASSSGVYGYTF. CDR3 DNA: TGTGCCAGTAGTAGCGGGGTCTATGGCTACACCTTC.

The chain links TRBV7-9 to TRBJ1-2; D is undetermined. Germline V lookup: CDR1 SEHNR, CDR2 FQNEAQ (reference sequence). The CDR3 runs 13 residues. Trimming pared 1 base from V and 6 bases from J, leaving 9 bases between. The CDR3 protein is CASSLGGLNGYTF. The CDR3 DNA reads as TGTGCCAGCAGCTTAGGAGGACTAAATGGCTACACCTTC.